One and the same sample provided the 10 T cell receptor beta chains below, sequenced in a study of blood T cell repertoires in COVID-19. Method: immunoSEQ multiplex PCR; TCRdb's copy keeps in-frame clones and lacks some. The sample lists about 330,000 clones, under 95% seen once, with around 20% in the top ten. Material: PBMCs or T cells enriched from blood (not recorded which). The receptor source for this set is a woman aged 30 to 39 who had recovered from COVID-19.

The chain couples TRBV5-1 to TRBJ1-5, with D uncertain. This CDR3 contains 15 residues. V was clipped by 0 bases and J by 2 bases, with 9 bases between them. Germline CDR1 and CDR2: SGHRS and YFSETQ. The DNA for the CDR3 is TGCGCCAGCAGCTTGGGATCGACTGGCAATCAGCCCCAGCATTTT. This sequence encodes CASSLGSTGNQPQHF.

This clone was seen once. This CDR3 is CASSPTGDSYNEQFF. In nucleotides, the CDR3 is TGTGCCAGCAGTCCTACGGGGGACTCCTACAATGAGCAGTTCTTC. The chain is built from TRBV6-5 and TRBJ2-1; tentative D call: TRBD2 (6 bases). Trimming pared 5 bases from V and 0 bases from J, leaving 11 bases between. The CDR3 runs 15 residues. Germline lookup yields CDR1 MNHEY and CDR2 SVGAGI.

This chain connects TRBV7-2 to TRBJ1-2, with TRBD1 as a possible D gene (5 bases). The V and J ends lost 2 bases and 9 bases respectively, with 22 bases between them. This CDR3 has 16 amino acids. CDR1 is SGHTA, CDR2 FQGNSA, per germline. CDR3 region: CASSLIGSGGVYRYTF. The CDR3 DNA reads TGTGCCAGCAGCTTAATTGGATCCGGGGGGGTTTATCGCTACACCTTC. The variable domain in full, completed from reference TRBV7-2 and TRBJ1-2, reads GAGVSQSPSNKVTEKGKDVELRCDPISGHTALYWYRQSLGQGLEFLIYFQGNSAPDKSGLPSDRFSAERTGGSVSTLTIQRTQQEDSAVYLCASSLIGSGGVYRYTFGSGTRLTVV.

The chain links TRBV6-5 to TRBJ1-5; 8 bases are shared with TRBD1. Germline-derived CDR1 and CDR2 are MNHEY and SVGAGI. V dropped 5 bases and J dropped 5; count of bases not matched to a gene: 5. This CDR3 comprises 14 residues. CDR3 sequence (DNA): TGTGCCAGCAGTAACGACAGGGGATATCAGCCCCAGCATTTT. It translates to CASSNDRGYQPQHF.

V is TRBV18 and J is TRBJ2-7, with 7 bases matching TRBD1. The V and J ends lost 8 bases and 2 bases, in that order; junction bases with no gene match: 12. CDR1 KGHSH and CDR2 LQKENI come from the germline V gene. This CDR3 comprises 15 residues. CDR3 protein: CASATYGQGAYEQYF. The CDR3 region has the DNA TGTGCCAGCGCGACTTACGGGCAGGGGGCCTACGAGCAGTACTTC.

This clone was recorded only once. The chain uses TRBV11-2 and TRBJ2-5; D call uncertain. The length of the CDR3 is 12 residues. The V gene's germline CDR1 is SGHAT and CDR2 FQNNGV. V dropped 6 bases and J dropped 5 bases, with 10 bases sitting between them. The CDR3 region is CASRHTQETQYF. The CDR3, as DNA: TGTGCCAGCAGACACACCCAGGAGACCCAGTACTTC.

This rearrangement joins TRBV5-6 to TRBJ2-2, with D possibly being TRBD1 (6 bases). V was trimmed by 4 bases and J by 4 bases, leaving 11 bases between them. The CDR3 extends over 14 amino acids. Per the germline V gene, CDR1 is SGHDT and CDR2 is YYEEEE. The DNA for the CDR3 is TGTGCCAGCAGCCCAGGACAGATCACCGGGGAGCTGTTTTTT. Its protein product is CASSPGQITGELFF.

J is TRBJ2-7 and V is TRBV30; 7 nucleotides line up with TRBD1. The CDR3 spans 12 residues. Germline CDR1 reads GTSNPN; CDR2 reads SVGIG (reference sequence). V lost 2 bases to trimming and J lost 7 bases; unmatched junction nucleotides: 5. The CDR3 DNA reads TGTGCCTGGAGTTTTGGGGGACAGGAGCAGTACTTC. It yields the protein CAWSFGGQEQYF.

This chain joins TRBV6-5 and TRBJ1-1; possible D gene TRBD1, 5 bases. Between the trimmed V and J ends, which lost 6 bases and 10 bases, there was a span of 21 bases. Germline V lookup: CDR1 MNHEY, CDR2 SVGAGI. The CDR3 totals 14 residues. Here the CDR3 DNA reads TGTGCCAGCAGGACGCCCGGAGGGACTAGTGGAGCTTTCTTT. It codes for CASRTPGGTSGAFF.

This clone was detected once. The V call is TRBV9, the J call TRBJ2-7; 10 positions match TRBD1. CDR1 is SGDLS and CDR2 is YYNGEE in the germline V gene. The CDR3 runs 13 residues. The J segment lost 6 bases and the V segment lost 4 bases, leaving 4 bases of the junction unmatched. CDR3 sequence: CASSFRTGGEQYF. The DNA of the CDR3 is TGTGCCAGCAGCTTCCGGACAGGGGGCGAGCAGTACTTC.